This TCR beta chain comes out of a study of T cell clones after liver transplantation. Study-wide context: Pre-transplant mixed lymphocyte reactions yielded third-party-reactive TCRbeta sequences as comparators for graft-donor-reactive sequences. Until 12-24 months post-transplant, subjects got standard immunosuppression and no induction.

The protocol was immunoSEQ multiplex PCR, while the TCRdb copy is restricted to in-frame clones and leaves out a portion. Found here are about 75,000 clones, about 85% of them singletons; the top ten hold over 2%. The V gene lost 1 base and the J gene lost 4 bases, with 3 bases spanning the gap. Germline loops: CDR1 SGHNT, CDR2 YYREEE (reference sequence). The CDR3 runs to 12 residues. The J gene is TRBJ1-5, the V gene TRBV5-4; D remains ambiguous. The receptor was derived from a human patient who received a liver transplant. Some T cells may originate from the graft donor. The sample consisted of CD4+ T cells from blood, taken less than 50 months after liver transplant. This CDR3 is CASSLPNQPQHF. In DNA form, the CDR3 reads TGTGCCAGCAGCTTGCCAAATCAGCCCCAGCATTTT.